The 4 T cell receptor beta chains below were found in one sample sequenced in a study of beta chain features in type 1 diabetes (dated by TCRdb to the late 2010s). Libraries came from the immunoSEQ multiplex PCR assay. The entire amount of isolated RNA was reverse transcribed using the High Capacity cDNA Reverse Transcription Kit, so the sequenced TCRB transcripts were expressed ones. Imported from immuneACCESS, the table was reduced by TCRdb to in-frame sequences with V and J called. These copies leave out some clones; in studies compared against another copy, an unresolved V gene accounts for under half, and the cause of the remainder is not known. The sample yields about 330,000 clones; more than 9.5% were counted once. About 0.015% of the sample goes to the ten largest clones. Sequencing was performed on naive CD4+ T cells from blood. Per the publication, the cell subset or site label means: true naive CD4+ T cells. All receptors come from a woman in her thirties in good health.

The chain has TRBV27 and TRBJ2-5; D might be TRBD2 (7 bases). Trimming removed 2 bases at V and 5 bases at J, with 12 bases between. This CDR3 region has 14 residues. CDR1 and CDR2 (germline): MNHEY, SMNVEV (reference sequence). This chain's CDR3 is CASSLRRGQETQYF. The CDR3 nucleotides are TGTGCCAGCAGTTTACGGCGGGGGCAGGAGACCCAGTACTTC.

CDR3 DNA: TGCGCCAGCAGCCAAGAAGCGACTAGCTCGTTGAGGACCCAGTACTTC. It specifies CASSQEATSSLRTQYF. The chain uses TRBV4-1 and TRBJ2-5; 7 bases align to TRBD2. The CDR3 covers 16 residues. Germline loops: CDR1 MGHRA, CDR2 YSYEKL. V dropped 0 bases and J dropped 7; count of bases not matched to a gene: 11.

The chain recombines TRBV28 with TRBJ2-7; 7 bases line up with TRBD2. This CDR3 has 14 residues. The trim removed 5 bases at V and 2 bases at J, leaving 6 bases unmatched. The V gene's germline CDR1 is MDHEN and CDR2 SYDVKM. CDR3 in amino acids: CASSRTSDTYEQYF. In DNA form, the CDR3 reads TGTGCCAGCAGTCGGACTAGTGACACCTACGAGCAGTACTTC.

This clone occurred a few times. The rearrangement links TRBV9 to TRBJ2-1, with D uncertain. The germline CDR1 and CDR2 sequences are SGDLS and YYNGEE. V was shortened by 0 bases and J by 7 bases, with 8 bases between the two germline ends. This CDR3 is built from 13 residues. The DNA of the CDR3 is TGTGCCAGCAGCGTAGCTACCCAAAATGAGCAGTTCTTC. Protein: CASSVATQNEQFF.